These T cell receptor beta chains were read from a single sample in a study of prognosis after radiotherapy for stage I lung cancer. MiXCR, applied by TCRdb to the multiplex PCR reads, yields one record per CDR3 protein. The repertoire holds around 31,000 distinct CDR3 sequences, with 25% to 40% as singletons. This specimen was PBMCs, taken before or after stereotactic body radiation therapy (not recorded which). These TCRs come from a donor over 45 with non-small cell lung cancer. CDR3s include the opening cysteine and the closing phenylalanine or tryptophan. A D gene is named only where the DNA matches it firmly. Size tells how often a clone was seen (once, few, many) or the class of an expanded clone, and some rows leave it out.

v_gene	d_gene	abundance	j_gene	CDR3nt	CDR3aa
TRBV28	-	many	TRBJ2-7	TGTGCCAGCAGTTCCTCCAGGGATTCCTACGAGCAGTACTTC	CASSSSRDSYEQYF
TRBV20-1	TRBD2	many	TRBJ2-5	TGCAGTGCTAGAGTATCTAGCGGGCAAGAGACCCAGTACTTC	CSARVSSGQETQYF
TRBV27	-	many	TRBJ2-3	TGTGCCAGCAGTCAGACTCGGGCGCTTACAGATACGCAGTATTTT	CASSQTRALTDTQYF
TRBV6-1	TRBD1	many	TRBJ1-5	TGTGCCAGCAGCCCCCTGCAGGGGGCTGTTCCAGGGCAGCCCCAGCATTTT	CASSPLQGAVPGQPQHF
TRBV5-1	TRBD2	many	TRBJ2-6	TGCGCCAGCAGCTTAATGGAAGCGGGAGGGGCCAACGTCCTGACTTTC	CASSLMEAGGANVLTF
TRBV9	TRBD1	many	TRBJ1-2	TGTGCCAGCAGGGGACAGGGGGAATTATATGGCTACACCTTC	CASRGQGELYGYTF
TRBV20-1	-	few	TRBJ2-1	TGCAGTGCTAGTGAGGAAAATGAGCAGTTCTTC	CSASEENEQFF
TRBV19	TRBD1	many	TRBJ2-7	TGTGCCAGTAGTATGGCTCCACAGGGGGCTGACGAGCAGTACTTC	CASSMAPQGADEQYF
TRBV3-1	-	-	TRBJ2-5	TGTGCCAGCAGCCTGACCCCCTTCCAAGAGACCCAGTACTTC	CASSLTPFQETQYF
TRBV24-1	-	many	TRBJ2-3	TGTGCCACCAGTCAAACAGCCCCAGATACGCAGTATTTT	CATSQTAPDTQYF
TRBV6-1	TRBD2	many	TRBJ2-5	TGTGCCAGCAGACACGAACTAGGGACTAGCGGGATAAAGGAAGAGACCCAGTACTTC	CASRHELGTSGIKEETQYF
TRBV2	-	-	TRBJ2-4	TGTGCCAGCAGTGAGTTCGGCATTCAGTACTTC	CASSEFGIQYF
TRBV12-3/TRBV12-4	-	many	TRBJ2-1	TGTGCCAGCAGTTCGAACCCGGTCCTCGTGCATGAGCAGTTCTTC	CASSSNPVLVHEQFF
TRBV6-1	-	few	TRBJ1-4	TGTGCCAGCAGCCGGGAGGTTACCCCGTGGGGTGAAAAACTGTTTTTT	CASSREVTPWGEKLFF
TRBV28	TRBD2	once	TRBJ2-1	TGTGCCAGCAGAAAGTGGACTAGCGGGGGTGAGCAGTTCTTC	CASRKWTSGGEQFF
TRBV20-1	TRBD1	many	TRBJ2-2	TGCAGTGCTAGGGGGACAGCCGGGTCCGGGGAGCTGTTTTTT	CSARGTAGSGELFF
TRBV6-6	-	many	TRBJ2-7	TGTGCCAGCAGTTACTCTCTATCCAGTCCCCCCTACGAGCAGTACTTC	CASSYSLSSPPYEQYF
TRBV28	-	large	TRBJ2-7	TGTGCCAGCAGTTTAAAGGCAGGGAAGGGCTACGAGCAGTACTTC	CASSLKAGKGYEQYF
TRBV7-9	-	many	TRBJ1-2	TGTGCCAGCAGCTTAGATGGGGGAGGCTACACCTTC	CASSLDGGGYTF
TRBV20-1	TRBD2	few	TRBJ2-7	TGCAGTGCTCCCGCGGGCGGGAGGTTGGACGAGCGGTACTTC	CSAPAGGRLDERYF
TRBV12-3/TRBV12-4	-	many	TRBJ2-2	TGTGCCAGCACCCCGGAGGGTACCGGGGAGCTGTTTTTT	CASTPEGTGELFF
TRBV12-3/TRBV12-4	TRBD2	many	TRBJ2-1	TGTGCCAGCAGTAGGGGGACTAGCGGGAGGGCATCGGAGCAGTTCTTC	CASSRGTSGRASEQFF
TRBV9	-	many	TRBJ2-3	TGTGCCAGCAGCGTAGGTATCAGGGTAGGGGATACGCAGTATTTT	CASSVGIRVGDTQYF
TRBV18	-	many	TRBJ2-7	TGTGCCAGCTCACCAGGCAGATCCTACGAGCAGTACTTC	CASSPGRSYEQYF
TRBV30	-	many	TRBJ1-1	TGTGCCTGGAGTGCCGATCGGGACCACACTGAAGCTTTCTTT	CAWSADRDHTEAFF
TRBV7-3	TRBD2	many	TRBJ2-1	TGTGCCAGCAGCTTAAAGGCGGGAGTCCCCTACAATGAGCAGTTCTTC	CASSLKAGVPYNEQFF
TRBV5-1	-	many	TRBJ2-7	TGCGCCAGCAGCTTGGGACTAGGCGAGCAGTACTTC	CASSLGLGEQYF
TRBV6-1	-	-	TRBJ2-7	TGTGCCAGCACTGGGGGCGTAAGCTCCTACGAGCAGTACTTC	CASTGGVSSYEQYF
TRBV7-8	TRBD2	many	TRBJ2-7	TGTGCCAGCATCGCGAGCGGGAGGGCCCCCGAGCAGTACTTC	CASIASGRAPEQYF
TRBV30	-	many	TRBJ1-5	TGTGCCTGGAGTGTGATGGGCAATCAGCCCCAGCATTTT	CAWSVMGNQPQHF
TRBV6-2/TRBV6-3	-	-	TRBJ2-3	TGTGCCAGCAGCGAAGGGTGGGGTCGCACAGATACGCAGTATTTT	CASSEGWGRTDTQYF